This T cell receptor (beta chain) comes out of a study of regulatory T cells in long-lasting Graves disease (dated by TCRdb to the early 2020s). Regarding the complete study: Persistent Graves' disease was defined as antithyroid drug treatment for over 5 years with persistently positive TSH receptor autoantibodies. This study used TCR sequencing and RNA sequencing of peripheral blood to compare persistent Graves' disease patients against newly diagnosed Graves' disease patients. The study was conducted in China and was registered as a clinical trial. A total of 33 samples were covered by TCR sequencing, comprising some 13 persistent and around 20 newly diagnosed Graves' disease patients. Persistent Graves' disease patients in the clinical cohort had taken antithyroid drugs for around 10 years on average. The study at large found these results: A larger number of public clonotypes was shared among persistent patients (more than 2,500) than among newly diagnosed patients (approximately 1,000). Peripheral blood alone was examined, since thyroid tissue, which constituted the primary lesion, could not be accessed. As a limitation, the authors acknowledged that the small sample size may reduce accuracy. Persistent Graves' disease patients showed lower TCR Shannon entropy and fewer highly expanded clones than newly diagnosed patients, suggesting clonal expansion. Sequencing and analysis were limited to the TCR beta chain. Persistent disease showed preferential use of TRBV28, TRBJ1-2 and TRBJ2-5, whereas newly diagnosed disease favored TRBV20-1 and TRBJ2-1.

Receptors were amplified or captured by multiplex PCR. Sequencing was carried out with an Illumina HiSeq 4000. CDR3 regions were amplified by Arm-PCR with iRepertoire HTBI primers to construct TCR beta libraries. Before sequencing, the PCR products went through gel purification. Concerning the study's data processing: Across samples, fewer than 70 TRBV and over 11 TRBJ segments were identified and used for gene usage analysis of CDR3 amino acid clonotypes. COPE and FqMerger were used to merge the filtered high-quality paired reads into contigs. BLAST was used to align contigs to IMGT TRBV, TRBD and TRBJ reference genes, and CDR3 was defined according to IMGT. Any clonotype with a frequency above 0.1% was classified as a highly expanded clone. Shannon entropy served as the measure of repertoire diversity, while the Gini coefficient captured V-J evenness. A clonotype was considered public if more than one individual shared it. TCRdb's own reprocessing of the public reads used fastp at Q25 and MiXCR and kept productive beta chains. For every CDR3 protein sequence, its rows merge into one entry that carries the most common genes and DNA. The V and J calls and clone size are TCRdb's, not the authors'. The sample data list roughly 700,000 distinct CDR3 sequences, and approximately 29% of these were observed just once. The biggest ten clones account for around 40% of the sample.

The time point label, as the study defines it: persistent/refractory GD, antithyroid drugs over 5 years with positive TRAb. For both TCR sequencing and RNA sequencing, RNA was extracted from PBMCs using TRIzol. The diagnosis of Graves' disease was made according to American Thyroid Association guidelines. Patients for the study were recruited at an endocrinology department in Xi'an, China. Each patient gave approximately 10 milliliters of peripheral blood, collected in an EDTA anticoagulant tube. Ficoll Paque Plus density gradient separation was used to isolate PBMCs, and no further T cell sorting was done. An Agilent 2100 Bioanalyzer and agarose gel were used to check RNA quality, while a NanoDrop 2000 measured RNA concentration. The CDR3 measures 15 amino acids from cysteine to phenylalanine. Left in the record is the CDR3 DNA by itself, 45 bases read in frame from the first base. Based on the germline V gene, the CDR1 and CDR2 sequences are SGHTA and FQGTGA. V loses 6 bases of germline sequence and J loses 6 bases, and the interval between the two ends is 20 bases.

This clonotype appeared once. Its binding antigen is unknown. No base-level quality is on record; no much larger clone is a single base apart. Support from one read is weak. This sequence originates from a female donor with Graves disease. Sequencing used peripheral blood mononuclear cells (PBMCs), obtained when the disease was refractory, from a patient treated with antithyroid drugs. The receptor chain draws on TRBV7-3 and TRBJ1-1, with the D gene too uncertain to name. The DNA reads as follows: TGTGCCAGCAGTTATTCCGACACCCCGGGCGCTGAAGCTTTCTTT. Its protein reads: CASSYSDTPGAEAFF.